Listed here are 26 T cell receptor beta chains from one sample, sequenced in a study of spatial heterogeneity in lung cancer. TCRdb fed the 5' RACE reads into MiXCR, producing one record per CDR3 protein. The profile shows about 45,000 distinct CDR3 sequences, approximately 22% of them singletons. Time point in this sample: blood at routine non-recurrence follow-up after resection. The material sequenced was PBMCs, taken at follow-up. These receptors originate from a female donor with early-stage non-small cell lung cancer.

This rearrangement joins TRBV2 to TRBJ2-2, with 14 bases fitting TRBD2. The CDR3 sequence is 18 residues long. After removal of 4 bases from V and 0 bases from J, the junction contained 4 bases not matched to a gene. Germline CDR1 reads SNHLY; CDR2 reads FYNNEI. CDR3 sequence (DNA): TGTGCCAGCAGTGGGGAGACTAGCGGGGGGGCGAACACCGGGGAGCTGTTTTTT. Translating it yields CASSGETSGGANTGELFF. Using reference TRBV2 and TRBJ2-2 for the parts outside the CDR3, the full variable domain is EPEVTQTPSHQVTQMGQEVILRCVPISNHLYFYWYRQILGQKVEFLVSFYNNEISEKSEIFDDQFSVERPDGSNFTLKIRSTKLEDSAMYFCASSGETSGGANTGELFFGEGSRLTVL.

This chain connects TRBV9 to TRBJ1-2; D not resolved. Germline V CDR1 and CDR2: SGDLS, YYNGEE. The CDR3 covers 15 residues. V lost 4 bases to trimming and J lost 2 bases, with 15 bases between them. CDR3 region: CASSSRSGVNYGYTF. The CDR3 nucleotides are TGTGCCAGCAGCTCTAGGAGTGGGGTGAACTATGGCTACACCTTC.

The chain couples TRBV11-2 to TRBJ1-3, with 9 bases identical to TRBD1. CDR1 is SGHAT, CDR2 FQNNGV, per germline. This CDR3 has 15 amino acids. The ends lost 7 bases at V and 0 bases at J; junction bases unmatched: 4. This chain's CDR3 is CASIPTGGSGNTIYF. The CDR3 nucleotides are TGTGCCAGCATCCCGACAGGGGGCTCTGGAAACACCATATATTTT.

This chain links TRBV13 with TRBJ2-7, with D perhaps matching TRBD2 (5 bases). The CDR3 totals 15 residues. Per germline, CDR1 PRHDT and CDR2 FYEKMQ (reference sequence). V lost 5 bases and J lost 2, with 16 bases in between. CDR3 DNA sequence: TGTGCCAGCAGCCCTTCTGGGAGTACCACCTACGAGCAGTACTTC. Its translation: CASSPSGSTTYEQYF.

This clonotype was seen more than once but under ten times. As DNA, the CDR3 is TGCAGCGTTAGTCAGGGGGGGAATGGCTACACCTTC. Translation gives CSVSQGGNGYTF. The V call is TRBV29-1, the J call TRBJ1-2; 7 bases are shared with TRBD1. Germline CDR1 SQVTM, CDR2 ANQGSEA. The CDR3 sequence is 12 residues long. With 5 bases clipped from V and 6 bases from J, the junction kept 6 bases outside the gene matches.

V gene TRBV19 combines with J gene TRBJ2-6, with D possibly being TRBD2 (6 bases). The CDR3 is made up of 15 amino acids. CDR1 is LNHDA, CDR2 SQIVND, per germline (reference sequence). Deletions cut 5 bases from V and 1 base from J, with 9 bases between. The CDR3 loop is CASSPGGSGANVLTF. CDR3 DNA sequence: TGTGCCAGTAGTCCCGGGGGTTCTGGGGCCAACGTCCTGACTTTC.

The table lists this clonotype with a few counts. The chain has TRBV10-2 and TRBJ1-1; D is uncertain. V shed 3 bases and J shed 1 base, with 12 bases lying between them. The CDR3 contains 15 residues. Germline assignment: CDR1 WSHSY and CDR2 SAAADI. CDR3 in DNA: TGCGCCAGCAGTGAACATAGGAGGCAGAACACTGAAGCTTTCTTT. Its translation is CASSEHRRQNTEAFF.

This clonotype came up many times. The V and J genes are TRBV6-5 and TRBJ1-2, with TRBD1 as a possible D gene (5 bases). Trimming stripped 2 bases from V and 4 bases from J, with 11 bases between. Germline CDR1 MNHEY, CDR2 SVGAGI. The CDR3 is 14 amino acids. The chain's CDR3 is CASSYNRDSYGYTF. The CDR3 DNA follows: TGTGCCAGCAGTTACAACCGGGACTCCTATGGCTACACCTTC.

The rearrangement joins TRBV15 to TRBJ2-5; D not resolved. Germline V gives CDR1 LNHNV, CDR2 YYDKDF (reference sequence). CDR3 length: 12 amino acids. Trimming stripped 6 bases from V and 0 bases from J, with 5 bases between. The CDR3 nucleotides are TGTGCCACCAGGGGCAACCAAGAGACCCAGTACTTC. It specifies CATRGNQETQYF.

This clonotype was counted between two and nine times. The chain recombines TRBV6-5 with TRBJ2-3; TRBD2 matches 10 bases. The CDR3 is 16 amino acids. V lost 2 bases and J lost 4; bases outside the gene matches: 6. In germline, CDR1 is MNHEY, CDR2 SVGAGI. The DNA for the CDR3 is TGTGCCAGCAGTTACATAGCGGGGGGTTTTCCAGATACGCAGTATTTT. Translation: CASSYIAGGFPDTQYF.

This chain joins TRBV9 and TRBJ1-1; a weak D match, TRBD1 (5 bases). Trimming left V 4 bases short and J 7 bases short, with 20 bases between. The CDR3 covers 15 residues. From germline, CDR1 is SGDLS and CDR2 YYNGEE. The CDR3 region is CASSSSGEGRGEAFF. DNA for the CDR3: TGTGCCAGCAGCTCCTCCGGGGAGGGTAGGGGTGAAGCTTTCTTT.

This clonotype was counted between two and nine times. This chain uses TRBV18 with TRBJ2-7; the match to TRBD1 covers 9 bases. V trimming: 3 bases; J trimming: 3 bases; junction bases outside the gene matches: 6. There are 15 residues in the CDR3. Germline V gives CDR1 KGHSH, CDR2 LQKENI. The CDR3 region has the DNA TGTGCCAGCTCACCGTCGGGACAGGGCTACTACGAGCAGTACTTC. Amino acids: CASSPSGQGYYEQYF. Complete variable domain (other parts from reference TRBV18 and TRBJ2-7): NAGVMQNPRHLVRRRGQEARLRCSPMKGHSHVYWYRQLPEEGLKFMVYLQKENIIDESGMPKERFSAEFPKEGPSILRIQQVVRGDSAAYFCASSPSGQGYYEQYFGPGTRLTVT.

This sequence joins TRBV7-6 and TRBJ2-1; 10 positions agree with TRBD1. The J segment lost 8 bases and the V segment lost 5 bases, leaving 9 bases of the junction unmatched. CDR1 is SGHVS, CDR2 FNYEAQ, per germline. The CDR3 extends over 15 amino acids. The CDR3 nucleotides are TGTGCCAGCAGCAAAGCGGGACAGGGGCTTCATGAGCAGTTCTTC. Translating gives CASSKAGQGLHEQFF.

The rearrangement joins TRBV5-1 to TRBJ2-1; maybe TRBD2 (5 bases). V was clipped by 0 bases and J by 1 base, with 8 bases between them. The CDR3 is 15 amino acids. CDR1 and CDR2 from the germline V gene are SGHRS and YFSETQ. In nucleotides, the CDR3 is TGCGCCAGCAGCTTGGAGGGAGTATCCTACAATGAGCAGTTCTTC. Translating it yields CASSLEGVSYNEQFF.

There are many counts of this clonotype. The chain joins TRBV20-1 to TRBJ2-7, with D possibly matching TRBD1 (5 bases). V was clipped by 0 bases and J by 2 bases, with 14 bases between them. Germline loops: CDR1 DFQATT, CDR2 SNEGSKA (reference sequence). The CDR3 loop spans 15 amino acids. CDR3 coding DNA: TGCAGTGCTAGAGAGAGGCAGGGATTAACCTACGAGCAGTACTTC. Translated, it gives CSARERQGLTYEQYF.

The chain is built from TRBV20-1 and TRBJ2-7; 10 bases fit TRBD2. The germline V gene has CDR1 DFQATT and CDR2 SNEGSKA (reference sequence). The CDR3 extends over 17 amino acids. The junction had 9 bases not matched to a gene; V was cut back by 0 bases and J by 1 base. The CDR3 reads CSARELQGLAPSYEQYF. The CDR3 DNA reads as TGCAGTGCTAGAGAACTTCAGGGACTAGCGCCTTCCTACGAGCAGTACTTC.

This clonotype was found a few times. The J gene is TRBJ1-2, the V gene TRBV5-1; TRBD1 is a possible D gene (6 bases). V lost 0 bases to trimming and J lost 5 bases, with 11 bases between them. The CDR3 spans 14 residues. Germline CDR1 SGHRS, CDR2 YFSETQ. The CDR3 reads CASSLEGGRYGYTF. The DNA of the CDR3 is TGCGCCAGCAGCTTGGAAGGGGGGCGATATGGCTACACCTTC. Variable domain in full (rest from reference TRBV5-1 and TRBJ1-2): KAGVTQTPRYLIKTRGQQVTLSCSPISGHRSVSWYQQTPGQGLQFLFEYFSETQRNKGNFPGRFSGRQFSNSRSEMNVSTLELGDSALYLCASSLEGGRYGYTFGSGTRLTVV.

J is TRBJ2-3 and V is TRBV12-3 or TRBV12-4; D tentatively fits TRBD1 or TRBD2 (5 bases each). V was pared by 9 bases and J by 1 base, with 11 bases between. This CDR3 contains 13 residues. The CDR3 nucleotides read TGTGCCAGTACTCTGGGGGGCACAGATACGCAGTATTTT. Translation: CASTLGGTDTQYF.

This clonotype was observed a handful of times. This rearrangement joins TRBV13 to TRBJ2-3, with 8 bases lining up with TRBD2. V was clipped by 5 bases and J by 3 bases; unmatched bases: 10. CDR1 and CDR2 (germline): PRHDT, FYEKMQ (reference sequence). The CDR3 spans 16 residues. The CDR3 loop reads CASSLQRERGTDTQYF. For the CDR3, the DNA is TGTGCCAGCAGCCTTCAGCGGGAGAGGGGGACAGATACGCAGTATTTT.

The gene calls are TRBV20-1 and TRBJ1-1, with D maybe TRBD1 (5 bases). V was trimmed by 3 bases and J by 7 bases, leaving 18 bases between them. CDR1 is DFQATT and CDR2 is SNEGSKA in the germline V gene (reference sequence). The CDR3 consists of 14 residues. The CDR3 sequence is CSASKAGGVREAFF. For the CDR3, the DNA is TGCAGTGCTAGCAAGGCGGGGGGGGTACGTGAAGCTTTCTTT.

J is TRBJ2-5 and V is TRBV5-1, with D possibly being TRBD1 or TRBD2 (5 bases each). The CDR3 loop spans 13 amino acids. V lost 7 bases and J lost 1, with 11 bases in between. Germline loops: CDR1 SGHRS, CDR2 YFSETQ. The CDR3 here is CASFGTPQETQYF. In nucleotides, the CDR3 is TGCGCCAGCTTCGGGACGCCCCAAGAGACCCAGTACTTC.

This clonotype appeared a few times. The V call is TRBV5-1, the J call TRBJ2-6; no firm D call. V was clipped by 6 bases and J by 3 bases, with 7 bases between them. This CDR3 region has 13 residues. Germline-derived CDR1 and CDR2 are SGHRS and YFSETQ. CDR3 sequence: CASTEVGANVLTF. CDR3 nucleotides: TGCGCCAGCACCGAGGTTGGGGCCAACGTCCTGACTTTC.

The rearrangement joins TRBV2 to TRBJ2-7; TRBD1 matches at 7 bases. The CDR3 runs to 12 residues. Germline V CDR1 and CDR2: SNHLY, FYNNEI. J was trimmed by 7 bases and V by 6 bases; bases with no gene match: 6. CDR3 sequence (DNA): TGTGCCAGCAGCGTACAGGGGTTTGAGCAGTACGTC. Residues: CASSVQGFEQYV.

The gene calls are TRBV7-2 and TRBJ2-3, with 7 bases aligning to TRBD2. The CDR3 loop spans 14 amino acids. Germline-derived CDR1 and CDR2 are SGHTA and FQGNSA. After removal of 5 bases from V and 6 bases from J, the junction contained 8 bases not matched to a gene. CDR3 in DNA: TGTGCCAGCAGCCCCCTTACTAGCGTGGATACGCAGTATTTT. Translating it yields CASSPLTSVDTQYF. The variable domain in full, with the rest retrieved from reference TRBV7-2 and TRBJ2-3, is GAGVSQSPSNKVTEKGKDVELRCDPISGHTALYWYRQSLGQGLEFLIYFQGNSAPDKSGLPSDRFSAERTGGSVSTLTIQRTQQEDSAVYLCASSPLTSVDTQYFGPGTRLTVL.

This clonotype was seen a handful of times. The chain carries TRBV19 and TRBJ2-3; 7 positions match TRBD1. Trimming at V came to 6 bases and at J to 4 bases, leaving 4 bases not matched to a gene. This CDR3 region has 13 residues. In germline, CDR1 is LNHDA, CDR2 SQIVND (reference sequence). The CDR3 DNA is TGTGCCAGTAGCACTACAGGGGCAGATACGCAGTATTTT. Amino acids: CASSTTGADTQYF.

In its sample, this clonotype was seen a few times. The V gene is TRBV7-3, the J gene TRBJ2-1; possibly TRBD2 for D (5 bases). With 5 bases removed from V and 7 bases from J, the gap between germline ends came to 12 bases. The germline V gene has CDR1 SGHTA and CDR2 FQGTGA. CDR3 length equals 13 residues. The CDR3 DNA sequence: TGTGCCAGCAGCGAGGGAAGGTTAAATGAGCAGTTCTTC. Amino acid sequence: CASSEGRLNEQFF. The whole variable domain, remainder taken from reference TRBV7-3 and TRBJ2-1, is GAGVSQTPSNKVTEKGKYVELRCDPISGHTALYWYRQSLGQGPEFLIYFQGTGAADDSGLPNDRFFAVRPEGSVSTLKIQRTERGDSAVYLCASSEGRLNEQFFGPGTRLTVL.